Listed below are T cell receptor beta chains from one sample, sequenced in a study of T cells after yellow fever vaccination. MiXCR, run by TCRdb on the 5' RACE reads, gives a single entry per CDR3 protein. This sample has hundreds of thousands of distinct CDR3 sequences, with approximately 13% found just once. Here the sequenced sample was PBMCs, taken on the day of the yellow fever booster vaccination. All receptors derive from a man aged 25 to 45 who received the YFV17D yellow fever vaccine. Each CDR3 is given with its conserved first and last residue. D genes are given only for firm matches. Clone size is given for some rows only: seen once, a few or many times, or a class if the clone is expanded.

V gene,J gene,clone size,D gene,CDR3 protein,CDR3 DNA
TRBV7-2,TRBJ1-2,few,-,CASSPSSGGDYGYTF,TGTGCCAGCAGCCCATCGTCGGGAGGAGATTATGGCTACACCTTC
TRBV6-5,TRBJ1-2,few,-,CASSYSTVTAEGYGYTF,TGTGCCAGCAGTTACTCGACGGTGACGGCAGAAGGGTATGGCTACACCTTC
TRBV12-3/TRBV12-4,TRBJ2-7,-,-,CASSAGINYEQYF,TGTGCCAGCAGTGCCGGGATCAACTACGAGCAGTACTTC
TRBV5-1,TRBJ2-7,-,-,CASSLVIGALEQYF,TGCGCCAGCAGCTTGGTAATTGGGGCTCTTGAGCAGTACTTC
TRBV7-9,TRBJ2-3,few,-,CASSSDADTQYF,TGTGCCAGCAGCTCGGATGCGGATACGCAGTATTTT
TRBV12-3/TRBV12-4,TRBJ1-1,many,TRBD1,CASSMGTGGGSGAFF,TGTGCCAGCAGTATGGGGACAGGGGGCGGCTCGGGAGCTTTCTTT
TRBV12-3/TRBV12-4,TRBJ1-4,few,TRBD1,CASSDWTGPEKLFF,TGTGCCAGCAGTGATTGGACAGGACCCGAAAAACTGTTTTTT
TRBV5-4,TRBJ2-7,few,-,CATSNPTGLGEQYF,TGTGCCACTTCAAACCCGACAGGTCTAGGAGAGCAGTACTTC
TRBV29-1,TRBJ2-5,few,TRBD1,CSGRDRGTQETQYF,TGCAGCGGCCGGGACAGGGGGACCCAAGAGACCCAGTACTTC
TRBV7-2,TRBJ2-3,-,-,CASLGLGTDTQYF,TGTGCCAGCCTGGGGCTGGGCACAGATACGCAGTATTTT
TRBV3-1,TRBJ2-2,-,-,CAVGTGELFF,TGTGCAGTGGGCACCGGGGAGCTGTTTTTT
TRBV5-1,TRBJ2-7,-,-,CASGLGTNYEQYF,TGCGCCAGCGGCCTCGGGACAAACTACGAGCAGTACTTC
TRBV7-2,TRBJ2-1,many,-,CASSLVRDSIYNEQFF,TGTGCCAGCAGCTTAGTCCGGGACTCGATTTACAATGAGCAGTTCTTC
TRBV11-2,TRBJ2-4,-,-,CASSLPPSVNIQYF,TGTGCCAGCAGCTTACCCCCCTCGGTAAACATTCAGTACTTC
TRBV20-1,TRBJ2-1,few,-,CSARLPGLAVHNEQFF,TGCAGTGCTAGACTCCCGGGGCTAGCTGTCCACAATGAGCAGTTCTTC
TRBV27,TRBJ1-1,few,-,CASSIVGRGLGTEAFF,TGTGCCAGCAGCATAGTAGGACGGGGGTTGGGCACTGAAGCTTTCTTT
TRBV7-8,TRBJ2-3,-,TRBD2,CASSSTSYDTQYF,TGTGCCAGCAGCTCGACTAGCTACGATACGCAGTATTTT
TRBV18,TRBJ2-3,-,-,CASSPRAGRTTDTQYF,TGTGCCAGCTCACCCCGGGCGGGCCGGACCACAGATACGCAGTATTTT
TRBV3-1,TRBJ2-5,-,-,CASSQAGWDKTQYF,TGTGCCAGCAGCCAAGCAGGCTGGGACAAGACCCAGTACTTC
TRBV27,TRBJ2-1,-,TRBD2,CASSLRLAGGVEQFF,TGTGCCAGCAGTTTGAGACTAGCGGGAGGGGTTGAGCAGTTCTTC
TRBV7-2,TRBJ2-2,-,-,CASSWDWGNTGELFF,TGTGCCAGCAGCTGGGACTGGGGGAACACCGGGGAGCTGTTTTTT
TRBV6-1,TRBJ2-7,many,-,CASSRPGSGEQYF,TGTGCCAGCAGTAGACCGGGTTCGGGCGAGCAGTACTTC
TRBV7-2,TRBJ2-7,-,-,CATGGLLTYEQYF,TGTGCCACCGGAGGTCTTCTAACCTACGAGCAGTACTTC
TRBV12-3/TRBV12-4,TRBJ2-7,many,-,CASSRNLVLNSYEQYF,TGTGCCAGCAGCCGTAATCTTGTCCTAAACTCCTACGAGCAGTACTTC
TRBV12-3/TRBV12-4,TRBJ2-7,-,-,CASASLGDGALLAREQYF,TGTGCCAGCGCATCGTTGGGGGATGGGGCGCTGCTAGCTCGCGAGCAGTACTTC
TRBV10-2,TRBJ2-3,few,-,CASSDPNRDSTDTQYF,TGCGCCAGCAGTGATCCTAACCGGGACAGCACAGATACGCAGTATTTT
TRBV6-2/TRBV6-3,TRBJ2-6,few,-,CASYSGANVLTF,TGTGCCAGTTACTCTGGGGCCAACGTCCTGACTTTC
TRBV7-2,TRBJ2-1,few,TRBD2,CASSKQASGAYNEQFF,TGTGCCAGCAGCAAACAGGCTAGCGGGGCTTACAATGAGCAGTTCTTC
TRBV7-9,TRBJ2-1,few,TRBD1,CASADRQGEQFF,TGTGCCAGCGCGGACAGGCAGGGCGAGCAGTTCTTC
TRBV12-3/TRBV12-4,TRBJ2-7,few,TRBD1,CASTGDSTLGPQYF,TGTGCCAGCACCGGGGACAGTACTCTAGGCCCGCAGTACTTC
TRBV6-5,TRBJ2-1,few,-,CASSYGGANEQFF,TGTGCCAGCAGTTACGGGGGAGCCAATGAGCAGTTCTTC
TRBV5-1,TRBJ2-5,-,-,CASSLVVGTSTQYF,TGCGCCAGCAGCTTGGTGGTAGGAACAAGTACCCAGTACTTC
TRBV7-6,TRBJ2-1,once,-,CASSLVVGTRGNEQFF,TGTGCCAGCAGCTTAGTCGTTGGGACCCGAGGGAATGAGCAGTTCTTC
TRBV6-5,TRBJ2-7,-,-,CASSRTLGEQYF,TGTGCCAGCAGCCGGACCCTAGGCGAGCAGTACTTC
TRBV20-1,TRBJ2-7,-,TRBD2,CSAMRGLAGVYEQYF,TGCAGTGCTATGAGGGGACTAGCGGGAGTCTACGAGCAGTACTTC
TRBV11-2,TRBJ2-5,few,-,CASNDTDQETQYF,TGTGCCAGCAACGACACGGACCAAGAGACCCAGTACTTC
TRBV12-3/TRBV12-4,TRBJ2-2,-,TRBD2,CASSFLAGRDTGELFF,TGTGCCAGCAGTTTCTTAGCGGGAAGAGACACCGGGGAGCTGTTTTTT
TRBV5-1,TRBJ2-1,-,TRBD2,CASSFNSGRGYNEQFF,TGCGCCAGCAGCTTCAACAGCGGGAGGGGGTACAATGAGCAGTTCTTC
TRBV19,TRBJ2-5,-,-,CASRRREKEETQYF,TGTGCCAGTAGACGTCGGGAGAAAGAAGAGACCCAGTACTTC
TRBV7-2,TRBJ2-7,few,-,CASSLMDEQYF,TGTGCCAGCAGCTTAATGGACGAGCAGTACTTC
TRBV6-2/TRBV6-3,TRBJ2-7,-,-,CASSPPGHLLRSSYEQYF,TGTGCCAGCAGCCCACCGGGACACCTTCTGAGGAGCTCCTACGAGCAGTACTTC
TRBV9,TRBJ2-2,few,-,CASSVAGPRQGGAGELFF,TGTGCCAGCAGCGTAGCGGGTCCCCGACAGGGCGGGGCCGGGGAGCTGTTTTTT
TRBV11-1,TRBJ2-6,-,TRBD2,CASSAPTSGRDAGANVLTF,TGTGCCAGCAGCGCTCCGACTAGCGGGAGAGACGCTGGGGCCAACGTCCTGACTTTC
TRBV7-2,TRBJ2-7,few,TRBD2,CASSLARLAGVRAYEQYF,TGTGCCAGCAGCTTAGCTCGACTAGCGGGAGTTAGGGCTTACGAGCAGTACTTC